This is a list of T cell receptor beta chains from one sample in a study of blood T cell repertoires in COVID-19. TCRdb's copy holds only in-frame clones and misses some; the assay was immunoSEQ multiplex PCR. Of 200,000 to 300,000 clones in the sample, 75% to 95% were seen once. The sample taken for sequencing was peripheral blood. The receptors here all came from a person aged 18 to 30 with COVID-19, enrolled during active disease. Both conserved end residues are part of each CDR3. D genes are given only for firm matches. Rows may omit the clone size; those that give it use once, few, many or a size class.

clone size	V gene	D gene	J gene	CDR3 DNA	CDR3 protein
.	TRBV6-5	.	TRBJ1-2	TGTGCCAGCAGACGGAGAGAGGGCGATGGCTACACCTTC	CASRRREGDGYTF
.	TRBV14	.	TRBJ2-1	TGTGCCAGCAGCCCGGACAGCTACAATGAGCAGTTCTTC	CASSPDSYNEQFF
once	TRBV3-1/TRBV3-2	TRBD2	TRBJ2-2	TGTGCCAGCAGCCAAATTACTAGCGGGACCGGGGAGCTGTTTTTT	CASSQITSGTGELFF
.	TRBV28	TRBD2	TRBJ2-1	TGTGCCAGCAGTGGGACTAGCGGGAGGGCCTGGAATGAGCAGTTCTTC	CASSGTSGRAWNEQFF
.	TRBV5-1	TRBD1	TRBJ2-3	TGCGCCAGCAGCTTAAACGACAGGGGGCCAGATACGCAGTATTTT	CASSLNDRGPDTQYF
.	TRBV6-6	TRBD1	TRBJ2-3	TGTGCCAGCAGTTACGGGCTAGGACAGGTCATGGATACGCAGTATTTT	CASSYGLGQVMDTQYF
few	TRBV28	TRBD2	TRBJ2-1	TGTGCCAGCAGTTTACCGGGGACTAGCGGGAGGAGGATGTACAATGAGCAGTTCTTC	CASSLPGTSGRRMYNEQFF
.	TRBV27	.	TRBJ1-6	TGTGCCAGCAGTTTTGGCCTCGATAATTCACCCCTCCACTTT	CASSFGLDNSPLHF
.	TRBV2	TRBD1	TRBJ2-2	TGTGCCAGCAGGGGACAGGGCTTCGGCGGGGAGCTGTTTTTT	CASRGQGFGGELFF
.	TRBV27	.	TRBJ1-3	TGTGCCAGCAGTTTACAGGGCTCTGGAAACACCATATATTTT	CASSLQGSGNTIYF
.	TRBV6-2/TRBV6-3	.	TRBJ2-3	TGTGCCAGCAGTTACGAGGTGGGGCTGGAACTAAGCACAGATACGCAGTATTTT	CASSYEVGLELSTDTQYF
.	TRBV19	.	TRBJ2-3	TGTGCCAGTAGCTACGCGTCCGATACGCAGTATTTT	CASSYASDTQYF
.	TRBV9	.	TRBJ2-2	TGTGCCAGCAGCGTACTTGGGGGGTACACCGGGGAGCTGTTTTTT	CASSVLGGYTGELFF
.	TRBV2	.	TRBJ2-1	TGTGCCAGCAGTGCTAGTTCCTCGGTTGATGAGCAGTTCTTC	CASSASSSVDEQFF
.	TRBV30	.	TRBJ1-2	TGTGCCTGGAGGCGACAGGTAGCTAACTATGGCTACACCTTC	CAWRRQVANYGYTF
.	TRBV6-5	TRBD1	TRBJ1-6	TGTGCCAGCAGTTATTCAGACAGGGCTAATTCACCCCTCCACTTT	CASSYSDRANSPLHF
.	TRBV15	.	TRBJ2-3	TGTGCCACCAGCAGAGCCCCGGTTCTTCTAGGGGGCACAGATACGCAGTATTTT	CATSRAPVLLGGTDTQYF
.	TRBV6-5	.	TRBJ2-7	TGTGCCAGCAGTACACTCGGGTACGAGCAGTACTTC	CASSTLGYEQYF
.	TRBV29-1	.	TRBJ1-4	TGCAGCGTTGAAGATGAGGGTATTCTGTTTTTT	CSVEDEGILFF
.	TRBV7-9	.	TRBJ2-1	TGTGCCAGCAGCTTAGAAGCAGGGTGGTTCTCCTACAATGAGCAGTTCTTC	CASSLEAGWFSYNEQFF
.	TRBV19	.	TRBJ2-2	TGTGCCAGTAGTATTCAGGGGATGGACACCGGGGAGCTGTTTTTT	CASSIQGMDTGELFF
.	TRBV7-2	.	TRBJ2-2	TGTGCCAGCAGCCCAACCACAGTTACCGGGGAGCTGTTTTTT	CASSPTTVTGELFF
.	TRBV5-1	.	TRBJ1-6	TGCGCCAGCAGCTTGGAGGGGCAGGGTTATAATTCACCCCTCCACTTT	CASSLEGQGYNSPLHF
.	TRBV11-2	.	TRBJ1-2	TGTGCCAGCAGCTTAGAGGCCGAATCTAACTATGGCTACACCTTC	CASSLEAESNYGYTF
.	TRBV25-1	.	TRBJ2-3	TGTGCCAGGAAGGAACTAAGCACAGATACGCAGTATTTT	CARKELSTDTQYF
.	TRBV10-2	.	TRBJ2-7	TGCGCCAGCAGTGATCCTCTCCAGGCGGGATCCTACGAGCAGTACTTC	CASSDPLQAGSYEQYF
.	TRBV2	TRBD1	TRBJ2-5	TGTGCCAGCAGTCGACAGGGGCTTTTCCAAGAGACCCAGTACTTC	CASSRQGLFQETQYF
.	TRBV3-1/TRBV3-2	TRBD2	TRBJ2-2	TGTGCAGTAGCGGGGGAGAACACCGGGGAGCTGTTTTTT	CAVAGENTGELFF
.	TRBV28	.	TRBJ2-1	TGTGCCACCGAGAGTAGCCCGTACAATGAGCAGTTCTTC	CATESSPYNEQFF
.	TRBV9	.	TRBJ1-3	TGTGCCAGCAGCGTAGTCGAACAGGGCCACTCTGGAAACACCATATATTTT	CASSVVEQGHSGNTIYF
.	TRBV28	TRBD1	TRBJ1-2	TGTGCCAGCAACCCGTCTCGGGGACAGGGGCGCTATGGCTACACCTTC	CASNPSRGQGRYGYTF
.	TRBV28	.	TRBJ1-1	TGTGCCAGCAGGGGCAGGGTGAACACTGAAGCTTTCTTT	CASRGRVNTEAFF
.	TRBV13	.	TRBJ2-7	TGTGCCAGCAGGACTCATGGCGGGTCTTTCTACGAGCAGTACTTC	CASRTHGGSFYEQYF
.	TRBV29-1	.	TRBJ1-5	TGCAGCGTCGGGGATCAGCCCCAGCATTTT	CSVGDQPQHF
.	TRBV28	TRBD1	TRBJ1-5	TGTGCCAGCAGTTTAACCTGGGACAGGGCGAGGAATCAGCCCCAGCATTTT	CASSLTWDRARNQPQHF
.	TRBV9	.	TRBJ2-2	TGTGCCAGCAGCGCCACCTGGGGGGCGAACACCGGGGAGCTGTTTTTT	CASSATWGANTGELFF
.	TRBV7-8	.	TRBJ2-1	TGTGCCAGCAGCCCCAGTATGAATGAGCAGTTCTTC	CASSPSMNEQFF
.	TRBV6-6	.	TRBJ1-1	TGTGAGGGCCGACAGTATCCGAACACTGAAGCTTTCTTT	CEGRQYPNTEAFF
few	TRBV10-1	TRBD1	TRBJ2-7	TGCGCCAGCAGTATGGGACAGGGGTGCTACGAGCAGTACTTC	CASSMGQGCYEQYF
.	TRBV9	.	TRBJ2-2	TGTGCCAGCAGCGTACCCCAGCGGAGTGGCACCGGGGAGCTGTTTTTT	CASSVPQRSGTGELFF
.	TRBV6-5	.	TRBJ1-3	TGTGCCAACCCGACAGGCGGGGGAAACACCATATATTTT	CANPTGGGNTIYF
.	TRBV30	.	TRBJ2-3	TGTGCCTGGAGTGTATCCCGGGGGACGCAGTATTTT	CAWSVSRGTQYF
.	TRBV29-1	TRBD1	TRBJ1-2	TGCAGCGCGGTCGGGACAGGGGTTGGCTACACCTTC	CSAVGTGVGYTF
.	TRBV2	TRBD1	TRBJ1-1	TGTGCCAGCAGTGAAGGTCGGACAGGGGTAGATACTGAAGCTTTCTTT	CASSEGRTGVDTEAFF
.	TRBV6-6	TRBD1	TRBJ1-2	TGTGCCAGCAGTTACTCTAGGGACAGGGGGTTTGGAGGCTACACCTTC	CASSYSRDRGFGGYTF
.	TRBV5-6	TRBD2	TRBJ2-7	TGTGCCAGCAGCCTTAGAGAGCGGGAGGGCCGATCCCTCTACGAGCAGTACTTC	CASSLREREGRSLYEQYF
.	TRBV15	.	TRBJ1-5	TGTGCCACCAGGAGAAAGTACATCGATAGCAATCAGCCCCAGCATTTT	CATRRKYIDSNQPQHF
.	TRBV2	.	TRBJ2-1	TGTGCCAGCAGTCGAGCTTGGACTCCGGGTACCTCAGGCGATGAGCAGTTCTTC	CASSRAWTPGTSGDEQFF
.	TRBV5-1	.	TRBJ2-1	TGCGCCAGCAGCTTGGGCGGGGAGCAGTTCTTC	CASSLGGEQFF
once	TRBV7-9	TRBD2	TRBJ2-1	TGTGCCAGCAGCTTAGGAATTCTAGCGGGAGGTGAGCAGTTCTTC	CASSLGILAGGEQFF
once	TRBV24-1	TRBD1	TRBJ2-1	TGTGCCACCAGTGACCCCCAAGACAGGGGACCTTACAATGAGCAGTTCTTC	CATSDPQDRGPYNEQFF
.	TRBV4-2	TRBD1	TRBJ1-2	TGTGCCAGCAGCCGAATTTCCGGGACAGCGGAATCTATGGGAGGCTACACCTTC	CASSRISGTAESMGGYTF
.	TRBV6-5	.	TRBJ2-3	TGTGCCAGCAGTCCAAGCGGTCTATACACAGATACGCAGTATTTT	CASSPSGLYTDTQYF
.	TRBV7-2	TRBD1	TRBJ1-5	TGTGCCAGCAGCCCGACAGGGGGTAGCAATCAGCCCCAGCATTTT	CASSPTGGSNQPQHF
.	TRBV7-9	TRBD1	TRBJ2-3	TGTGCCAGCAGCACTAACAGGGGGACCATCACAGATACGCAGTATTTT	CASSTNRGTITDTQYF
.	TRBV20-1	.	TRBJ2-2	TGCAGTGCTCCGGTTTACGGGGAGCTGTTTTTT	CSAPVYGELFF
.	TRBV7-4	.	TRBJ1-2	TGTGCCAGCAGCCACGCTACGACGGGGAACTATGGCTACACCTTC	CASSHATTGNYGYTF
.	TRBV5-6	TRBD1	TRBJ2-5	TGTGCCAGCAGCTATGGACAGGGGGAGACCCAGTACTTC	CASSYGQGETQYF
.	TRBV6-5	.	TRBJ1-2	TGTGCCAGCAGTCCCCCACAGGGAACGGTCTATGGCTACACCTTC	CASSPPQGTVYGYTF
.	TRBV6-2/TRBV6-3	TRBD2	TRBJ2-1	TGTGCCAGCAGCGGGAGGGGAGCGGGAGAGCAGTTCTTC	CASSGRGAGEQFF